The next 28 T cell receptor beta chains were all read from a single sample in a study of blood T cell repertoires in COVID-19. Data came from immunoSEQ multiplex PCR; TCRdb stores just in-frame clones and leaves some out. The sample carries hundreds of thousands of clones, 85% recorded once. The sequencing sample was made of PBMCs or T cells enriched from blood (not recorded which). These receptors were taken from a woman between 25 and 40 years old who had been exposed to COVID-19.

CDR3 amino acids: CASSQGGLKETQYF. The CDR3 DNA reads as TGTGCCAGCAGTCAGGGGGGCCTTAAAGAGACCCAGTACTTC. J is TRBJ2-5 and V is TRBV9, with D perhaps matching TRBD1 (7 bases). CDR1 is SGDLS, CDR2 YYNGEE, per germline. The V end was cut by 5 bases, the J end by 3 bases, with 14 bases between. The length of the CDR3 is 14 residues.

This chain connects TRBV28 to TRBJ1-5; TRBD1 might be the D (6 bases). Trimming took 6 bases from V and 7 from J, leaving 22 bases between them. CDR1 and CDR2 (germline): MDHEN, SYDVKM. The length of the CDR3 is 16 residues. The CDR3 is CASSPPLGGGEQPQHF. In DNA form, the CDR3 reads TGTGCCAGCAGCCCTCCCTTAGGGGGAGGGGAGCAGCCCCAGCATTTT. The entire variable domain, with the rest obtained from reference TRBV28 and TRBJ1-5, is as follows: DVKVTQSSRYLVKRTGEKVFLECVQDMDHENMFWYRQDPGLGLRLIYFSYDVKMKEKGDIPEGYSVSREKKERFSLILESASTNQTSMYLCASSPPLGGGEQPQHFGDGTRLSIL.

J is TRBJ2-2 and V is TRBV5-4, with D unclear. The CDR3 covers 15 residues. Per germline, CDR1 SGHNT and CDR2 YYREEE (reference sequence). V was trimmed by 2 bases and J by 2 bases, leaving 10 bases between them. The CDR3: CASSFGQLNTGELFF. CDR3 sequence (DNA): TGTGCCAGCAGCTTTGGGCAATTAAACACCGGGGAGCTGTTTTTT.

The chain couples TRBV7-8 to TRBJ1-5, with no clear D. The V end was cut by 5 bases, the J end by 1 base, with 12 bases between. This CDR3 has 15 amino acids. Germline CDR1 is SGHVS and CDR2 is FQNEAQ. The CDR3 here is CASSPTDKSNQPQHF. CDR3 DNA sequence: TGTGCCAGCAGCCCAACCGACAAGAGCAATCAGCCCCAGCATTTT.

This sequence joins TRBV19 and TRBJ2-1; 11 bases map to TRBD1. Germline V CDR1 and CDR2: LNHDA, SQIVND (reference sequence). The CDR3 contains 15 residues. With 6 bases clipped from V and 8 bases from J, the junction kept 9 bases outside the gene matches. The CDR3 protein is CASSDRDRGKYEQFF. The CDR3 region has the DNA TGTGCCAGTAGCGACCGGGACAGGGGGAAATATGAGCAGTTCTTC.

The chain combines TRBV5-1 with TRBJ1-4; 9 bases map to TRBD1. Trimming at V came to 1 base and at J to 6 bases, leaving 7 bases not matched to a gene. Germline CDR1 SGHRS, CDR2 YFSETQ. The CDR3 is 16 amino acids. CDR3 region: CASSLTPGQGDEKLFF. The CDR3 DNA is TGCGCCAGCAGCTTGACTCCGGGACAGGGCGATGAAAAACTGTTTTTT.

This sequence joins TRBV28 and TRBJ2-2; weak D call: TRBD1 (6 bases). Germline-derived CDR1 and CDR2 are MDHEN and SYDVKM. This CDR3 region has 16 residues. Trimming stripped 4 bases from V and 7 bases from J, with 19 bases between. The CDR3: CASSSGSGQGNGELFF. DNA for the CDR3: TGTGCCAGCAGTTCAGGATCGGGTCAGGGGAACGGGGAGCTGTTTTTT.

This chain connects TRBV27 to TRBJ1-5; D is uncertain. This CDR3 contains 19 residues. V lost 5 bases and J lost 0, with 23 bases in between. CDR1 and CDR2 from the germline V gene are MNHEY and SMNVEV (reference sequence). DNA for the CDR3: TGTGCCAGCAGTCCTACCCCGGGTATTGGGAGATATAGCAATCAGCCCCAGCATTTT. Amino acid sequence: CASSPTPGIGRYSNQPQHF.

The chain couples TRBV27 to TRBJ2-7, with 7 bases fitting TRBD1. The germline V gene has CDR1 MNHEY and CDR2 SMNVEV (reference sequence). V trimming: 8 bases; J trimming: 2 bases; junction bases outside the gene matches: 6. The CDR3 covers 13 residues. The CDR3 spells CASGQAIAYEQYF. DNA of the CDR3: TGTGCCAGCGGACAGGCTATAGCCTACGAGCAGTACTTC.

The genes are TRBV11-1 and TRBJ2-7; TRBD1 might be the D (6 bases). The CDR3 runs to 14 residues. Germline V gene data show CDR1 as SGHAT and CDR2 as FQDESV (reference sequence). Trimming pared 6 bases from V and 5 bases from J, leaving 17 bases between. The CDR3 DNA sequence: TGTGCCAGCAGACACCAACAGGGTCAGAACGAGCAGTACTTC. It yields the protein CASRHQQGQNEQYF.

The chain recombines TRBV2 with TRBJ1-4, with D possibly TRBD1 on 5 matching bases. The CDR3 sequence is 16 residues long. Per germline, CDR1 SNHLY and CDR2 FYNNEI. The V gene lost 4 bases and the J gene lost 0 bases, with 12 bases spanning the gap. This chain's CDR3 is CASSGGGGPTNEKLFF. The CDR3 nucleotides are TGTGCCAGCAGTGGGGGCGGCGGACCAACTAATGAAAAACTGTTTTTT.

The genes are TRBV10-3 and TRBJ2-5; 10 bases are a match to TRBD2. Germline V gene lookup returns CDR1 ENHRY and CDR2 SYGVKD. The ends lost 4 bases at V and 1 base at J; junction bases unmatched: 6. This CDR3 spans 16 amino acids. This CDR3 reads CAISGGWTSGQETQYF. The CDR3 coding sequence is TGTGCCATCAGTGGAGGGTGGACTAGCGGCCAAGAGACCCAGTACTTC.

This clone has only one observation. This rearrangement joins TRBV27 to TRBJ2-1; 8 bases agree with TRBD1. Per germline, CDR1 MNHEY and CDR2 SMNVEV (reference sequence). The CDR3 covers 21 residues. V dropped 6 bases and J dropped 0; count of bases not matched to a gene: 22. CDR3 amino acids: CASSHPFPTGDNLSSYNEQFF. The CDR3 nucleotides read TGTGCCAGCAGCCATCCATTCCCGACAGGGGATAATTTGAGCTCCTACAATGAGCAGTTCTTC.

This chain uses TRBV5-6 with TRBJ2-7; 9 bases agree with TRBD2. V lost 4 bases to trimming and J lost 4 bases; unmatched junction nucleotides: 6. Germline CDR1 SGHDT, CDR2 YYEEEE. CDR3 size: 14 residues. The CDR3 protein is CASSPTSGLYEQYF. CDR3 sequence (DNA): TGTGCCAGCAGCCCGACTAGCGGACTTTACGAGCAGTACTTC. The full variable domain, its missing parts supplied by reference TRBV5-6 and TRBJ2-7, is DAGVTQSPTHLIKTRGQQVTLRCSPKSGHDTVSWYQQALGQGPQFIFQYYEEEERQRGNFPDRFSGHQFPNYSSELNVNALLLGDSALYLCASSPTSGLYEQYFGPGTRLTVT.

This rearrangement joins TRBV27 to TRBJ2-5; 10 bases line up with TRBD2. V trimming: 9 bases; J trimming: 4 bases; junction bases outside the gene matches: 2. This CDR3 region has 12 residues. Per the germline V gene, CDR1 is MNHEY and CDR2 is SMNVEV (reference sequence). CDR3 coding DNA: TGTGCCAGTGGACTAGCGGCAGAGACCCAGTACTTC. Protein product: CASGLAAETQYF.

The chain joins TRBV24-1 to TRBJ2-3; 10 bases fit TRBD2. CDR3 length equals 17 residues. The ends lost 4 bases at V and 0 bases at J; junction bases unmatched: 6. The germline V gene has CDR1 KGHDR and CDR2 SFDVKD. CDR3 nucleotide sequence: TGTGCCACCAGTGACTATAGCGGGAGGTCTAGCACAGATACGCAGTATTTT. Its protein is CATSDYSGRSSTDTQYF.

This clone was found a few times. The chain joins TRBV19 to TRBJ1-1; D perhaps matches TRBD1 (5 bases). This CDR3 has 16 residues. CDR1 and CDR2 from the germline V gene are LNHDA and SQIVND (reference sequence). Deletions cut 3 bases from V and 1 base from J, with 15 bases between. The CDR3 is CASSMGRDGGNTEAFF. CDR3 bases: TGTGCCAGTAGTATGGGCAGGGATGGTGGGAACACTGAAGCTTTCTTT.

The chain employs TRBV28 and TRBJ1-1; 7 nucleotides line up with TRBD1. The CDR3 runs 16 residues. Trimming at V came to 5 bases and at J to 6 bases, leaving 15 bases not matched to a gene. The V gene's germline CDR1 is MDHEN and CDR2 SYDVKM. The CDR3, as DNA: TGTGCCAGCAGTAGGGCAGGGGGTTGGTGGGAACCTGAAGCTTTCTTT. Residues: CASSRAGGWWEPEAFF.

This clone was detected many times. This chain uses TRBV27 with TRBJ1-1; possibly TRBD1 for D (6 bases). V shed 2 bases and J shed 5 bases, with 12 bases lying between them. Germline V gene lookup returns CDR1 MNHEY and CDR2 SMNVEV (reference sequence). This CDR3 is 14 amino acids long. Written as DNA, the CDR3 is TGTGCCAGCAGTTTACAGGGGAGATTAACTGAAGCTTTCTTT. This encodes CASSLQGRLTEAFF.

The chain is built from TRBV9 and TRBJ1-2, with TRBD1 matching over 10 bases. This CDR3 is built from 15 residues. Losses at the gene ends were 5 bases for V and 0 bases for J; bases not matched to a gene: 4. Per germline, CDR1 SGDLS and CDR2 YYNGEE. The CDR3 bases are TGTGCCAGCAGAAAGGGACAGGGGACTAACTATGGCTACACCTTC. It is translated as CASRKGQGTNYGYTF. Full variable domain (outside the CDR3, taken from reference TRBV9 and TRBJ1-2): DSGVTQTPKHLITATGQRVTLRCSPRSGDLSVYWYQQSLDQGLQFLIQYYNGEERAKGNILERFSAQQFPDLHSELNLSSLELGDSALYFCASRKGQGTNYGYTFGSGTRLTVV.

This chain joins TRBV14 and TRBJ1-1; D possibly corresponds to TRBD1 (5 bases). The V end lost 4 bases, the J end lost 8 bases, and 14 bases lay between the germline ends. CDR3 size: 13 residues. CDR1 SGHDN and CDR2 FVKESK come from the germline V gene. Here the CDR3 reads CASSPYAGREAFF. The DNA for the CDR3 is TGTGCCAGCAGCCCATACGCGGGACGAGAAGCTTTCTTT.

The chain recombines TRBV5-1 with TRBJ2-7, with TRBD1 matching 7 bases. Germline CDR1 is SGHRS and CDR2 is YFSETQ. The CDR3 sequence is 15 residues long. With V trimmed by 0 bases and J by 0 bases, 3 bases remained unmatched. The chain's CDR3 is CASSLVGQASYEQYF. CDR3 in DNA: TGCGCCAGCAGCTTGGTAGGACAGGCCTCCTACGAGCAGTACTTC.

As DNA, the CDR3 is TGTGCCAGCAGCCAAGAAATGGACAGTTCCTACGAGCAGTACTTC. Protein: CASSQEMDSSYEQYF. The chain employs TRBV4-2 and TRBJ2-7, with a weak D call TRBD1 (6 bases). Trimming pared 0 bases from V and 1 base from J, leaving 10 bases between. Germline assignment: CDR1 LGHNA and CDR2 YNFKEQ. This CDR3 comprises 15 residues.

The chain's CDR3 is CASSQGTGRPYF. The CDR3 DNA reads TGTGCCAGCAGCCAAGGGACAGGACGTCCGTATTTT. The chain is built from TRBV12-3 or TRBV12-4 and TRBJ2-3; TRBD1 agrees at 8 bases. Trimming at V came to 6 bases and at J to 14 bases, leaving 10 bases not matched to a gene. This CDR3 is built from 12 residues.

This CDR3 reads CASSAAGTGVARNEKLFF. CDR3 bases: TGTGCCAGCAGCGCGGCCGGGACAGGGGTTGCAAGGAATGAAAAACTGTTTTTT. J is TRBJ1-4 and V is TRBV9; 10 bases match TRBD1. The CDR3 extends over 18 amino acids. Germline trimming cut 3 bases from V and 5 bases from J; bases unmatched to any gene: 13. Germline V gene lookup returns CDR1 SGDLS and CDR2 YYNGEE.

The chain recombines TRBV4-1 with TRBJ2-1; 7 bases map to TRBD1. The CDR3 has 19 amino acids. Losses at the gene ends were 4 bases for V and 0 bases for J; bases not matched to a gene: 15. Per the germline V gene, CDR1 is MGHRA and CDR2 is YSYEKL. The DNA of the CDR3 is TGCGCCAGCAGCCCAAAGACAGGGTCTCCCCTCAGCTCCTACAATGAGCAGTTCTTC. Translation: CASSPKTGSPLSSYNEQFF.

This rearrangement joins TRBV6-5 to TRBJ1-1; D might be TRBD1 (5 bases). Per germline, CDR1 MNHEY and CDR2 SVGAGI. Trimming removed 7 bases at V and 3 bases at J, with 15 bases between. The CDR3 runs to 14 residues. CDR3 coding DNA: TGTGCCAGCATTACGGCGGGGGGTGACACTGAAGCTTTCTTT. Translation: CASITAGGDTEAFF.

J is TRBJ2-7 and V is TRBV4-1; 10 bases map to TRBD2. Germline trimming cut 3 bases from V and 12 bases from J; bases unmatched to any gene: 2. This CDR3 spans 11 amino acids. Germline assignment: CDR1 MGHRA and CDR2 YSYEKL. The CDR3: CASSHSGRAYF. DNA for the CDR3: TGCGCCAGCAGCCACAGCGGGAGGGCGTACTTC.